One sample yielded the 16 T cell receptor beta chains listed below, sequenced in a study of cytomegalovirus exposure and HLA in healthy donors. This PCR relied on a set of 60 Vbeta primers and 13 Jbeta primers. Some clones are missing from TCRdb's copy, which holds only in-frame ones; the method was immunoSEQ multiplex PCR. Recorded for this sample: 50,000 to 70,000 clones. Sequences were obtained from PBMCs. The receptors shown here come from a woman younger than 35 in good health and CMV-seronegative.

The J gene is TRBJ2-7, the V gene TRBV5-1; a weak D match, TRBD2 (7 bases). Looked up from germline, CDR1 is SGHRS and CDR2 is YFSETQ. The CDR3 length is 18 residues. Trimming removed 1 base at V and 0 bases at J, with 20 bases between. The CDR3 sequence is CASSLTSGGHRVSYEQYF. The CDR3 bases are TGCGCCAGCAGCTTGACCTCGGGGGGCCACAGAGTCTCCTACGAGCAGTACTTC. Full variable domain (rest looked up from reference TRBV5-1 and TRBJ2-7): KAGVTQTPRYLIKTRGQQVTLSCSPISGHRSVSWYQQTPGQGLQFLFEYFSETQRNKGNFPGRFSGRQFSNSRSEMNVSTLELGDSALYLCASSLTSGGHRVSYEQYFGPGTRLTVT.

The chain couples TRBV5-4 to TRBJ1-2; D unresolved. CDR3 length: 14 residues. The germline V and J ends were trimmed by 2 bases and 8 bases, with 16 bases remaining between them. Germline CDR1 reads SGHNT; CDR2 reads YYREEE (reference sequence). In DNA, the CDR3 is TGTGCCAGCAGCTTTGAGAGTCCGTTCGGGGGCTACACCTTC. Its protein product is CASSFESPFGGYTF.

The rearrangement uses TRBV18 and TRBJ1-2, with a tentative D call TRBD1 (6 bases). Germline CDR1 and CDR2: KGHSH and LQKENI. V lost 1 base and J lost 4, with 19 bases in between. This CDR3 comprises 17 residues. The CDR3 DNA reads TGTGCCAGCTCACCACTTGAATCGGACAGATTTTTCTATGGCTACACCTTC. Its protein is CASSPLESDRFFYGYTF.

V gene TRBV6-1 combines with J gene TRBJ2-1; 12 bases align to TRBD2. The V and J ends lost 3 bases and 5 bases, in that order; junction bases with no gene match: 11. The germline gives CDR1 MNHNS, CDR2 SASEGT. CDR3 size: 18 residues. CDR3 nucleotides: TGTGCCAGCAGTGATAACCTAGCGGGAGGGACAGGCCACAATGAGCAGTTCTTC. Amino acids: CASSDNLAGGTGHNEQFF.

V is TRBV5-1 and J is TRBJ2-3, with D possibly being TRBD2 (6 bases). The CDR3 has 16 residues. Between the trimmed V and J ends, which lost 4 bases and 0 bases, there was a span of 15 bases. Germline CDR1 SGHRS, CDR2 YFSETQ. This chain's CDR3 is CASSTEGRTSTDTQYF. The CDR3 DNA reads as TGCGCCAGCAGCACGGAGGGGAGGACTAGCACAGATACGCAGTATTTT.

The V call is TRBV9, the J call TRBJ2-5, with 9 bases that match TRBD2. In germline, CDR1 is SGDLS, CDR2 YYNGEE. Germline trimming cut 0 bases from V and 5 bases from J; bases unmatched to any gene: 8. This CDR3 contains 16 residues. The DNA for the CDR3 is TGTGCCAGCAGCGTAGAAGGAAGCGGGGGGAGCGAGACCCAGTACTTC. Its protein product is CASSVEGSGGSETQYF.

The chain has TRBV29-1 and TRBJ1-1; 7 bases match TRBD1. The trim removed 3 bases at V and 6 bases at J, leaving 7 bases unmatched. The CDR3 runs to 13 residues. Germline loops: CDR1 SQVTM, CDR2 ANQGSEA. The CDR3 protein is CSVDGFQGAEAFF. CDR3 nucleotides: TGCAGCGTTGATGGGTTCCAGGGGGCTGAAGCTTTCTTT.

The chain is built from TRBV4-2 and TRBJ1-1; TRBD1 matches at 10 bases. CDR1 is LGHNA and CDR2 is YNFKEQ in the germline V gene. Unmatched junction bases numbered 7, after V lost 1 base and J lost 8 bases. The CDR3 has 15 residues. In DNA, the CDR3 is TGTGCCAGCAGCCAAGTAGCTGGGACAGGGGAGGAAGCTTTCTTT. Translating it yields CASSQVAGTGEEAFF.

The CDR3 DNA reads TGTGCCAGCAGCGTTGCCCCAGGGGTCGGGGAGACCCAGTACTTC. Translating it yields CASSVAPGVGETQYF. The chain combines TRBV9 with TRBJ2-5; the D gene is possibly TRBD1 (6 bases). Per germline, CDR1 SGDLS and CDR2 YYNGEE. The CDR3 length is 15 residues. Between the trimmed V and J ends, which lost 2 bases and 5 bases, there was a span of 16 bases.

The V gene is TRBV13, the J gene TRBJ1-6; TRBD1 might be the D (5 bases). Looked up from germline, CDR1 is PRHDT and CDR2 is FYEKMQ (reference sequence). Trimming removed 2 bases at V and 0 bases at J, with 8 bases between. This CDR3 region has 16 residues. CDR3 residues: CASSLRGSSYNSPLHF. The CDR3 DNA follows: TGTGCCAGCAGCTTACGGGGGAGCTCCTATAATTCACCCCTCCACTTT.

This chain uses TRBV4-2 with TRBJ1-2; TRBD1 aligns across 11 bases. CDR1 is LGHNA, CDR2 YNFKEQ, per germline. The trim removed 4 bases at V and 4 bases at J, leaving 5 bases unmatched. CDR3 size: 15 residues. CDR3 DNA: TGTGCCAGCAGCCCAGGACAGGGGGCCGGCTATGGCTACACCTTC. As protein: CASSPGQGAGYGYTF.

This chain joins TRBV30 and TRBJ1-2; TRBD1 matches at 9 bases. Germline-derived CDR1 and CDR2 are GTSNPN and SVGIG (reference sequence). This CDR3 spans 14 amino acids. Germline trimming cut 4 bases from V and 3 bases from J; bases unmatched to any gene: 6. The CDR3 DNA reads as TGTGCCTGGACCCGGGACAGGGCGGACTATGGCTACACCTTC. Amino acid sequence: CAWTRDRADYGYTF.

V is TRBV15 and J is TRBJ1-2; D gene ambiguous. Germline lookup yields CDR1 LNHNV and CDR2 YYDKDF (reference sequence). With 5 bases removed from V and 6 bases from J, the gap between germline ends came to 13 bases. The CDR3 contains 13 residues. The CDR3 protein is CATSRWADDGYTF. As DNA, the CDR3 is TGTGCCACCAGCCGATGGGCTGACGATGGCTACACCTTC.

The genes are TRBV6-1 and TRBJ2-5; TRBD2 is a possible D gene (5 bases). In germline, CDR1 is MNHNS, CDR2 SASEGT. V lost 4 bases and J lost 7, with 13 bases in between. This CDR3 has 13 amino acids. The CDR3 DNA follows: TGTGCCAGCAGTGCATTCGAGGGTGGGACCCAGTACTTC. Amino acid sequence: CASSAFEGGTQYF.

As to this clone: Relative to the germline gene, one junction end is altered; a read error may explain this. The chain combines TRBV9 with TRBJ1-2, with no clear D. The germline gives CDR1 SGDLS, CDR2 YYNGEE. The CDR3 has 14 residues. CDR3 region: CASSVASGGWEIDF. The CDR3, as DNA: TGTGCCAGCAGCGTAGCATCAGGAGGGTGGGAAATAGACTTC. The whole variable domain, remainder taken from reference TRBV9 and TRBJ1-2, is DSGVTQTPKHLITATGQRVTLRCSPRSGDLSVYWYQQSLDQGLQFLIQYYNGEERAKGNILERFSAQQFPDLHSELNLSSLELGDSALYFCASSVASGGWEIDFGSGTRLTVV.

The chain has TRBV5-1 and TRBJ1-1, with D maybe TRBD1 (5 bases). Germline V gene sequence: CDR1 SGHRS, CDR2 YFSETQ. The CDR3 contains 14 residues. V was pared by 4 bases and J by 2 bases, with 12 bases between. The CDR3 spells CASSGTQGNTEAFF. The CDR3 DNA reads TGCGCCAGCAGCGGAACTCAGGGAAACACTGAAGCTTTCTTT.